Listed below are T cell receptor beta chains from one sample, sequenced in a study of blood T cell repertoires in COVID-19. Sequencing used immunoSEQ multiplex PCR; TCRdb keeps in-frame clones, though not all of them. The data hold 250,000 to 300,000 clones, with 70% to 90% observed a single time. Source material: peripheral blood. The receptor set was obtained from a woman aged 70-85 years with acute or convalescent COVID-19. The CDR3 runs from the conserved cysteine through the conserved F or W. D genes are given only for firm matches. Clone size appears in some rows only: once, few, many, or a class for an expanded clone.

v_gene	j_gene	len	d_gene	abundance	CDR3aa	CDR3nt
TRBV3-1/TRBV3-2	TRBJ2-5	15	TRBD2	-	CASTGSRGRGETQYF	TGTGCCAGCACAGGTTCCCGGGGGAGGGGAGAGACCCAGTACTTC
TRBV6-4	TRBJ2-3	14	-	-	CASSDSSVGDTQYF	TGTGCCAGCAGTGACTCGTCCGTCGGTGATACGCAGTATTTT
TRBV6-5	TRBJ1-1	14	-	-	CASTPGEVRAEAFF	TGTGCCAGCACCCCGGGGGAGGTTAGGGCTGAAGCTTTCTTT
TRBV4-1	TRBJ1-5	18	-	-	CASSQVRVGVYSNQPQHF	TGCGCCAGCAGCCAGGTTCGGGTCGGGGTTTATAGCAATCAGCCCCAGCATTTT
TRBV2	TRBJ1-2	13	-	-	CACEDRPFYGYTF	TGTGCCTGCGAGGACAGACCGTTCTATGGCTACACCTTC
TRBV19	TRBJ2-1	16	TRBD2	-	CASSRGGGATYNEQFF	TGTGCCAGTAGTCGGGGCGGGGGGGCCACCTACAATGAGCAGTTCTTC
TRBV2	TRBJ2-3	16	TRBD2	-	CASRKQGGGPPDTQYF	TGTGCCAGCAGGAAGCAGGGCGGGGGGCCCCCAGATACGCAGTATTTT
TRBV29-1	TRBJ2-3	13	-	-	CSVGEGGTDTQYF	TGCAGCGTGGGAGAGGGGGGCACAGATACGCAGTATTTT
TRBV4-2	TRBJ2-1	16	-	few	CASSPQRGSSYNEQFF	TGTGCCAGCAGCCCACAGAGGGGGAGCTCCTACAATGAGCAGTTCTTC
TRBV6-6	TRBJ1-2	14	TRBD1	-	CASSSGTGFRGYTF	TGTGCCAGCAGCTCCGGGACAGGGTTTAGGGGCTACACCTTC
TRBV3-1/TRBV3-2	TRBJ1-1	14	-	few	CASSGLSGNTEAFF	TGTGCCAGCAGTGGGCTCAGTGGGAACACTGAAGCTTTCTTT
TRBV12-5	TRBJ2-1	19	TRBD2	-	CASGFDFTGTQGGRAEQFF	TGTGCTAGTGGCTTTGACTTTACCGGGACCCAGGGAGGGAGGGCTGAGCAGTTCTTC
TRBV6-5	TRBJ2-1	14	TRBD1	-	CASSYDRGVNEQFF	TGTGCCAGCAGTTACGACAGGGGAGTGAATGAGCAGTTCTTC
TRBV2	TRBJ2-7	16	-	-	CASSEPTGPIRHEQYF	TGTGCCAGCAGTGAACCAACAGGGCCAATTCGCCACGAGCAGTACTTC
TRBV12-3/TRBV12-4	TRBJ1-1	13	-	once	CASSIGEGTEAFF	TGTGCCAGCAGTATAGGGGAGGGCACTGAAGCTTTCTTT
TRBV7-9	TRBJ1-2	16	-	-	CASSFYVGEGLGGYTF	TGTGCCAGCAGCTTTTACGTTGGAGAGGGTCTGGGTGGCTACACCTTC
TRBV2	TRBJ1-1	14	-	-	CASSRQVIYSEAFF	TGTGCCAGCAGCAGACAGGTGATCTACAGTGAAGCTTTCTTT
TRBV5-1	TRBJ1-3	15	-	-	CASSRGGDYLDTIYF	TGCGCCAGCAGCAGGGGGGGCGATTACTTGGACACCATATATTTT
TRBV29-1	TRBJ2-4	14	-	-	CSVEFAVRKNIQYF	TGCAGCGTTGAATTTGCAGTCCGTAAAAACATTCAGTACTTC
TRBV12-3/TRBV12-4	TRBJ2-3	13	-	-	CASSFSSADTQYF	TGTGCCAGCAGTTTCAGTTCCGCAGATACGCAGTATTTT
TRBV5-4	TRBJ2-5	15	TRBD2	-	CASSSPSGGAETQYF	TGTGCCAGCAGCTCTCCTAGCGGGGGGGCGGAGACCCAGTACTTC
TRBV29-1	TRBJ2-2	17	-	-	CSVGGFVGQKGTGELFF	TGCAGCGTAGGTGGGTTTGTGGGGCAGAAGGGCACCGGGGAGCTGTTTTTT
TRBV7-8	TRBJ2-3	16	TRBD2	-	CASSLGGLAGVDTQYF	TGTGCCAGCAGCTTAGGGGGACTAGCGGGGGTGGATACGCAGTATTTT
TRBV5-5	TRBJ1-4	14	TRBD1	-	CASSQGAFHEKLFF	TGTGCCAGCTCACAGGGGGCCTTCCATGAAAAACTGTTTTTT